The 18 T cell receptor beta chains below come from one sample, sequenced in a study of T cell repertoires in cytomegalovirus infection. No antigen has been identified for these receptors. Each CDR3 protein gets one entry after TCRdb re-called the reads with MiXCR. The table lists about 330,000 distinct CDR3 sequences, roughly a third of them singletons. This material consisted of cultured PBMCs, taken from culture after CMV antigen stimulation. All receptors come from a human donor in good health (CMV status not recorded). Some clones in this sample may be carry-over from other donors' samples.

This clonotype has just a few counts. The chain uses TRBV27 and TRBJ2-7; a possible D gene is TRBD1 (6 bases). Germline assignment: CDR1 MNHEY and CDR2 SMNVEV (reference sequence). The germline V and J ends were trimmed by 3 bases and 4 bases, with 13 bases remaining between them. The CDR3 extends over 14 amino acids. CDR3 amino acids: CASSLFQGQYEQYF. The CDR3 nucleotides are TGTGCCAGCAGTTTGTTCCAGGGACAATACGAGCAGTACTTC.

This chain uses TRBV11-2 with TRBJ1-6; D unresolved. V dropped 3 bases and J dropped 9 bases, with 12 bases sitting between them. CDR3 size: 14 residues. Germline V gene lookup returns CDR1 SGHAT and CDR2 FQNNGV. CDR3 coding DNA: TGTGCCAGCAGCTTGTTAGGTGTAGGTTCACCCCTCCACTTT. This translates into CASSLLGVGSPLHF.

The chain couples TRBV7-2 to TRBJ1-4; 7 bases are shared with TRBD1. Germline V lookup: CDR1 SGHTA, CDR2 FQGNSA. The trim removed 5 bases at V and 8 bases at J, leaving 5 bases unmatched. This CDR3 comprises 13 residues. The CDR3 region has the DNA TGTGCCAGCAGCACTCAGGGGGGGGAAAAACTGTTTTTT. As protein: CASSTQGGEKLFF.

V usage is TRBV6-2 or TRBV6-3 and J usage is TRBJ2-7; weak D call: TRBD1 (5 bases). Germline assignment: CDR1 MNHEY and CDR2 SVGEGT. Trimming pared 5 bases from V and 0 bases from J, leaving 11 bases between. The CDR3 extends over 14 amino acids. CDR3 DNA: TGTGCCAGCAGTGCCCAGACAGCCTCCTACGAGCAGTACTTC. This codes for CASSAQTASYEQYF.

This clonotype showed up many times. J is TRBJ2-3 and V is TRBV4-3; TRBD2 matches 7 bases. The CDR3 sequence is 16 residues long. From germline, CDR1 is LGHNA and CDR2 YSLEER. V lost 3 bases, J lost 1 base, and 7 bases stayed unmatched. CDR3 sequence: CASSHRAGEGTDTQYF. The CDR3 DNA follows: TGCGCCAGCAGCCATCGGGCGGGAGAGGGCACAGATACGCAGTATTTT.

This rearrangement joins TRBV24-1 to TRBJ2-2; TRBD1 agrees at 9 bases. V gave up 1 base and J gave up 5 bases; unmatched junction bases: 4. The CDR3 covers 16 residues. CDR1 is KGHDR, CDR2 SFDVKD, per germline. The CDR3 loop is CATSDFATGGTGELFF. The DNA of the CDR3 is TGTGCCACCAGTGATTTCGCGACAGGGGGGACCGGGGAGCTGTTTTTT.

This clonotype occurred a few times. CDR3 residues: CATSGLSSYNEQFF. The CDR3 DNA sequence: TGTGCCACTTCGGGACTAAGCTCCTACAATGAGCAGTTCTTC. The J gene is TRBJ2-1, the V gene TRBV7-2; 7 nucleotides align to TRBD2. Germline V CDR1 and CDR2: SGHTA, FQGNSA. Trimming took 10 bases from V and 0 from J; bases not matched to a gene: 6. The length of the CDR3 is 14 residues.

This clonotype came up many times. This chain joins TRBV7-2 and TRBJ1-5; the D is unclear. Germline assignment: CDR1 SGHTA and CDR2 FQGNSA. Trimming took 5 bases from V and 1 from J, leaving 12 bases between them. This CDR3 has 15 residues. CDR3 protein: CASSPWKSSNQPQHF. The CDR3 DNA reads TGTGCCAGCAGCCCTTGGAAGTCAAGCAATCAGCCCCAGCATTTT.

This clonotype was observed a few times. The chain is built from TRBV7-2 and TRBJ2-1; 8 nucleotides align to TRBD1. The trim removed 1 base at V and 6 bases at J, leaving 2 bases unmatched. The CDR3 covers 14 residues. Germline V gene data show CDR1 as SGHTA and CDR2 as FQGNSA. DNA of the CDR3: TGTGCCAGCAGCTTAGGACAGGGGCCCAATGAGCAGTTCTTC. This encodes CASSLGQGPNEQFF.

CDR3 amino acids: CASSIPLDEVQFF. The CDR3 DNA reads as TGTGCCAGTAGTATTCCCCTCGACGAAGTGCAGTTCTTC. V usage is TRBV19 and J usage is TRBJ2-1, with D unresolved. V lost 3 bases and J 12 bases, leaving 15 bases between the germline ends. Germline V lookup: CDR1 LNHDA, CDR2 SQIVND (reference sequence). The CDR3 spans 13 residues.

This clonotype was counted at least ten times. The rearrangement uses TRBV7-2 and TRBJ2-3, with no clear D. Germline V lookup: CDR1 SGHTA, CDR2 FQGNSA. The CDR3 length is 13 residues. The germline V and J ends were trimmed by 5 bases and 4 bases, with 10 bases remaining between them. In DNA form, the CDR3 reads TGTGCCAGCAGCCCCAGCCCATCAGATACGCAGTATTTT. Translating it yields CASSPSPSDTQYF. The complete variable domain, with remaining parts taken from reference TRBV7-2 and TRBJ2-3, reads GAGVSQSPSNKVTEKGKDVELRCDPISGHTALYWYRQSLGQGLEFLIYFQGNSAPDKSGLPSDRFSAERTGGSVSTLTIQRTQQEDSAVYLCASSPSPSDTQYFGPGTRLTVL.

The chain uses TRBV5-4 and TRBJ2-7; 10 nucleotides match TRBD2. The J segment lost 6 bases and the V segment lost 5 bases, leaving 23 bases of the junction unmatched. The V gene's germline CDR1 is SGHNT and CDR2 YYREEE (reference sequence). The CDR3 is 19 amino acids. In DNA form, the CDR3 reads TGTGCCAGCAGTCGATACGCCGGGGTAGCGGGAGGTTCTGTCGGCGAGCAGTACGTC. Its protein product is CASSRYAGVAGGSVGEQYV.

This chain connects TRBV13 to TRBJ2-1; 8 positions match TRBD2. Losses at the gene ends were 4 bases for V and 10 bases for J; bases not matched to a gene: 9. This CDR3 has 14 residues. Looked up from germline, CDR1 is PRHDT and CDR2 is FYEKMQ (reference sequence). The CDR3 reads CASSSPAGEGEQFF. The CDR3 DNA reads as TGTGCCAGCAGCTCCCCAGCGGGAGAGGGGGAGCAGTTCTTC. Full variable domain (missing parts from reference TRBV13 and TRBJ2-1): AAGVIQSPRHLIKEKRETATLKCYPIPRHDTVYWYQQGPGQDPQFLISFYEKMQSDKGSIPDRFSAQQFSDYHSELNMSSLELGDSALYFCASSSPAGEGEQFFGPGTRLTVL.

This clonotype was counted only a few times. The rearrangement joins TRBV12-3 or TRBV12-4 to TRBJ1-6, with 8 bases lining up with TRBD1. The V segment lost 1 base and the J segment 9 bases; nucleotides outside the gene matches: 11. This CDR3 comprises 17 residues. CDR3 in DNA: TGTGCCAGCAGTTTAGATCCCGGGACAGGTTTCGGTTCACCCCTCCACTTT. Its protein product is CASSLDPGTGFGSPLHF.

The chain uses TRBV20-1 and TRBJ1-1; D not certain. In germline, CDR1 is DFQATT, CDR2 SNEGSKA (reference sequence). The CDR3 length is 13 residues. V was trimmed by 6 bases and J by 3 bases, leaving 14 bases between them. CDR3 DNA sequence: TGCAGTGCGATCCGGGGTACGGACACTGAAGCTTTCTTT. Amino acids: CSAIRGTDTEAFF.

About this clonotype itself: At one boundary the junction diverges from the germline segment, which might be a read error. The chain couples TRBV28 to TRBJ2-5; tentative D call: TRBD2 (5 bases). CDR1 is MDHEN, CDR2 SYDVKM, per germline. CDR3 size: 13 residues. The CDR3 DNA reads as TGTGCCAGCAGCATACTAGTAGAAGAGAGCCAGTACTTC. Protein sequence: CASSILVEESQYF.

A few counts support this clonotype. The genes are TRBV24-1 and TRBJ1-3, with 9 bases matching TRBD1. J lost 4 bases, V lost 1 base, and 10 bases had no gene match. Germline V lookup: CDR1 KGHDR, CDR2 SFDVKD. The CDR3 sequence is 18 residues long. The CDR3 nucleotides are TGTGCCACCAGTGATTTCCGAAGAAGGACAGGGGCCGGAAACACCATATATTTT. Translating gives CATSDFRRRTGAGNTIYF.

This clonotype was detected many times. The CDR3 reads CASKMGRARTDTQYF. CDR3 nucleotide sequence: TGTGCCAGTAAGATGGGGCGGGCGCGCACAGATACGCAGTATTTT. The J gene is TRBJ2-3, the V gene TRBV19, with D perhaps assigned TRBD1 or TRBD2 (5 bases each). Germline V gene data show CDR1 as LNHDA and CDR2 as SQIVND (reference sequence). The CDR3 contains 15 residues. V was cut by 7 bases and J by 1 base, with 15 bases left in between.